This T cell receptor beta chain derives from a study of blood T cell repertoires in COVID-19. CDR1 SEHNR and CDR2 FQNEAQ come from the germline V gene (reference sequence). Trimming took 5 bases from V and 9 from J; bases not matched to a gene: 11. This CDR3 comprises 16 residues. Produced via immunoSEQ multiplex PCR; TCRdb's table is partial and in-frame only. The sample carries a few hundred thousand clones, roughly 87% recorded once. Sample: PBMCs or T cells enriched from blood (not recorded which). V gene TRBV7-9 combines with J gene TRBJ2-1; 12 bases line up with TRBD2. The clonotype originates from a woman aged 25 to 39 who had recovered from COVID-19. The CDR3 DNA sequence: TGTGCCAGCAGCCCCCTAGCGGGAGGGTTTAGTCCTGAGCAGTTCTTC. Translated, it gives CASSPLAGGFSPEQFF.